This T cell receptor (beta chain) was found in a study of CD8+ T cells in alopecia areata. As for the study in general: Once tofacitinib had been taken for 6 to 18 months, 6 months off drug followed.

V was cut by 5 bases and J by 0 bases, with 11 bases left in between. The germline gives CDR1 SGHTA, CDR2 FQGNSA. There are 14 residues in the CDR3. Extracted RNA was reverse transcribed, and the resulting cDNA served as sequencing template. Using immunoSEQ multiplex PCR, the repertoire was profiled, and TCRdb retains in-frame clones only, with some absent. The sample holds some 190,000 clones, more than 55% seen once. This clone was recorded once. Antigen specificity is unknown. Whole-study results and caveats: Tofacitinib delivered significant drops in scalp clonality and in expanded CD8+ clones among the top 100. Amid tofacitinib therapy, many expanded lesional clones stayed present in scalp and blood.

Stated treatment: oral pan-JAK inhibitor, 5-10 mg twice daily. Patients with alopecia areata provided lesional scalp punch biopsies as well as peripheral blood. The chain recombines TRBV7-2 with TRBJ2-7, with no clear D. Sequenced here: CD4+ T cells sorted from blood, sampled around week 49, from a patient treated with tofacitinib. This clonotype was sampled from a human donor with alopecia areata. This CDR3 is CASSPRAASYEQYF. CDR3 nucleotides: TGTGCCAGCAGCCCCCGGGCAGCCTCCTACGAGCAGTACTTC.